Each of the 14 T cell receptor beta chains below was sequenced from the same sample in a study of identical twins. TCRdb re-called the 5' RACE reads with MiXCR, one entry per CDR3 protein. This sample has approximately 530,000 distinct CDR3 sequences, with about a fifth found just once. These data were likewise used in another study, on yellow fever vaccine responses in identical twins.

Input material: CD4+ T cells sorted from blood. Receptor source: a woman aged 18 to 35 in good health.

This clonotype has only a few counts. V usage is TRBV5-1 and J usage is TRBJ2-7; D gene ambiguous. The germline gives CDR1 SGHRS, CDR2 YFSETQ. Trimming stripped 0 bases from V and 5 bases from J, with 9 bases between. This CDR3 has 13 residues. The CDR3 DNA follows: TGCGCCAGCAGCTTGGAGAACATCCACGAGCAGTACTTC. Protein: CASSLENIHEQYF.

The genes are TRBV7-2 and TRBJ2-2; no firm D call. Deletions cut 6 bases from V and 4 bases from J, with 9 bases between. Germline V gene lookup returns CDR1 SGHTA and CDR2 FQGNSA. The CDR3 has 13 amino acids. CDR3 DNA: TGTGCCAGCAGGGAGACACTCACCGGGGAGCTGTTTTTT. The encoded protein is CASRETLTGELFF.

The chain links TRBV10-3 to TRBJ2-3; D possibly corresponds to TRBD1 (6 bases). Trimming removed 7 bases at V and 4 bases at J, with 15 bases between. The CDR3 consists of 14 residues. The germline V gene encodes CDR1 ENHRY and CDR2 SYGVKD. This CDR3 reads CAITNRELADTQYF. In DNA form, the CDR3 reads TGTGCCATCACGAACAGGGAGCTCGCAGATACGCAGTATTTT.

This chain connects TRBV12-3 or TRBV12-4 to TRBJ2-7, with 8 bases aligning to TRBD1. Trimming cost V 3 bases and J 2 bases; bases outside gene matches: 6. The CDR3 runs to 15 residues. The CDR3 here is CASSFDRGPTYEQYF. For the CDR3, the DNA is TGTGCCAGCAGTTTTGACAGGGGCCCAACCTACGAGCAGTACTTC.

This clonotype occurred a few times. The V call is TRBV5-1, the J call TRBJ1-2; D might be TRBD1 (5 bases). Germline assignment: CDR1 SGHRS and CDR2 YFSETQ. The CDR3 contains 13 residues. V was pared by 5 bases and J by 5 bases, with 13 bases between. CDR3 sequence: CASRTDNFYGYTF. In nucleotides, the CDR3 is TGCGCCAGCAGGACAGACAATTTTTATGGCTACACCTTC.

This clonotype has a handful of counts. Written as DNA, the CDR3 is TGCAGTGCTCCTCCGGAGGGGTCCTATAATTCACCCCTCCACTTT. It is translated as CSAPPEGSYNSPLHF. The chain uses TRBV20-1 and TRBJ1-6; tentatively, D is TRBD1 (5 bases). The CDR3 loop spans 15 amino acids. V lost 5 bases, J lost 1 base, and 12 bases lay in between. Germline values: CDR1 DFQATT, CDR2 SNEGSKA (reference sequence).

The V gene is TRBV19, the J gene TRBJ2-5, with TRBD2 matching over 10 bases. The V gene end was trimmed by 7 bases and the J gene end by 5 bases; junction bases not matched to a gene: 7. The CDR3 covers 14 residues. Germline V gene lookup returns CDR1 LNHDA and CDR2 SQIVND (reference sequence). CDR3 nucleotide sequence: TGTGCCAGTATGGAGCGGGGGGGCCTGGAGACCCAGTACTTC. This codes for CASMERGGLETQYF. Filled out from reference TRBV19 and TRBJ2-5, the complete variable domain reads DGGITQSPKYLFRKEGQNVTLSCEQNLNHDAMYWYRQDPGQGLRLIYYSQIVNDFQKGDIAEGYSVSREKKESFPLTVTSAQKNPTAFYLCASMERGGLETQYFGPGTRLLVL.

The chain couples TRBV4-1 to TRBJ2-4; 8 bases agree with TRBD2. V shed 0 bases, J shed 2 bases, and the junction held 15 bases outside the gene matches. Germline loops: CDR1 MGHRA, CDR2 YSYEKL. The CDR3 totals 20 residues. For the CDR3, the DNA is TGCGCCAGCAGCCAAGATCAAAGCGGGAGATCCGTAGGGACCAAAAACATTCAGTACTTC. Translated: CASSQDQSGRSVGTKNIQYF.

CDR3 residues: CSTIQERAYNEQFF. The CDR3 region has the DNA TGCAGTACGATCCAGGAGAGGGCCTACAATGAGCAGTTCTTC. J is TRBJ2-1 and V is TRBV29-1; D possibly corresponds to TRBD2 (5 bases). CDR3 length: 14 amino acids. In germline, CDR1 is SQVTM, CDR2 ANQGSEA.

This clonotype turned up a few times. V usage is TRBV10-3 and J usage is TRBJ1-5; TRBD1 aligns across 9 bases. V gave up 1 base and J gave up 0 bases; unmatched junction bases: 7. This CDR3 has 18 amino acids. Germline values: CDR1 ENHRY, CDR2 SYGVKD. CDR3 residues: CAISEWGQGLGSNQPQHF. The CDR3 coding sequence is TGTGCCATCAGTGAGTGGGGACAGGGATTGGGTAGCAATCAGCCCCAGCATTTT.

CDR3 sequence: CATRQGADNEQFF. In DNA form, the CDR3 reads TGTGCCACCCGACAGGGGGCAGACAATGAGCAGTTCTTC. The gene calls are TRBV10-3 and TRBJ2-1, with 10 nucleotides matching TRBD1. Germline V gene sequence: CDR1 ENHRY, CDR2 SYGVKD. Unmatched junction bases numbered 5, after V lost 10 bases and J lost 5 bases. The CDR3 is 13 amino acids.

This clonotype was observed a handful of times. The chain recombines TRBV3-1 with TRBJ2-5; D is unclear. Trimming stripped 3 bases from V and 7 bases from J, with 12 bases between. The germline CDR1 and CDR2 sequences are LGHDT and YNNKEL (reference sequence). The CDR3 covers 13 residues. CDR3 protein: CASSQGTRLTQYF. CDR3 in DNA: TGTGCCAGCAGCCAGGGTACACGGTTGACCCAGTACTTC.

The CDR3 bases are TGCAGTGCTAGGCACCCAAAAGGGGTCCAATGGAGAGATACGCAGTATTTT. Amino acid sequence: CSARHPKGVQWRDTQYF. The V gene is TRBV20-1, the J gene TRBJ2-3; TRBD1 is a possible D gene (5 bases). Trimming cost V 3 bases and J 5 bases, with 24 bases left between them. This CDR3 is built from 17 residues. Germline V lookup: CDR1 DFQATT, CDR2 SNEGSKA (reference sequence).

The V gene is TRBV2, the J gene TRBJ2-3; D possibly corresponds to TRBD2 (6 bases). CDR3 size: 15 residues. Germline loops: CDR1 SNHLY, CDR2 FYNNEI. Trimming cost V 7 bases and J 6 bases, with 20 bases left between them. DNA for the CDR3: TGTGCCAGCAACCTCGGGAGTCTAACCACTGATACGCAGTATTTT. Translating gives CASNLGSLTTDTQYF.